This is a list of T cell receptor beta chains from one sample in a study of blood T cells in healthy people across ages. TCRdb ran MiXCR on the 5' RACE reads and lists one entry per CDR3 protein. The sample has around 1.5 million distinct CDR3 sequences, roughly 64% seen once. Sequencing used blood. These receptor sequences come from a man aged 18-30 years in good health. Both conserved end residues are part of each CDR3. D genes are given only for firm matches. Not all rows give a size; the values are once, few, many and, for expanded clones, a class.

D: -
J: TRBJ1-3
V: TRBV7-2
size: -
DNA: TGTGCCAGCAGCTTAACCTGGACGCACGACTCTGGAAACACCATATATTTT
CDR3: CASSLTWTHDSGNTIYF

D: -
J: TRBJ1-1
V: TRBV4-1
size: -
DNA: TGCGCCAGCAGCCAAACGCGGGAGGGAAGGAACACTGAAGCTTTCTTT
CDR3: CASSQTREGRNTEAFF

D: -
J: TRBJ2-1
V: TRBV7-6
size: -
DNA: TGTGCCAGCAGTAATAGCTGGAATGAGCAGTTCTTC
CDR3: CASSNSWNEQFF

D: -
J: TRBJ1-1
V: TRBV6-5
size: once
DNA: TGTGCCAGCAGTTTCGCCTGGAGAACTGAAGCTTTCTTT
CDR3: CASSFAWRTEAFF

D: -
J: TRBJ1-2
V: TRBV6-5
size: once
DNA: TGTGCCAGCAGTTACTCGTTGAGCGCCCAGGGATATGGCTACACCTTC
CDR3: CASSYSLSAQGYGYTF

D: -
J: TRBJ1-5
V: TRBV20-1
size: -
DNA: TGCAGTGCTAGGAAAAGTCCGATCAGCCCCCAGCATTTT
CDR3: CSARKSPISPQHF

D: TRBD1
J: TRBJ1-5
V: TRBV5-1
size: few
DNA: TGCGCCAGCAGCTTTACAGGGGCTAGGGATCAGCCCCAGCATTTT
CDR3: CASSFTGARDQPQHF

D: -
J: TRBJ2-3
V: TRBV6-5
size: few
DNA: TGTGCCAGCAGTTCCTCCTTCGGGGGTACCACAGATACGCAGTATTTT
CDR3: CASSSSFGGTTDTQYF

D: TRBD1
J: TRBJ2-7
V: TRBV6-1
size: once
DNA: TGTGCCAGCAGTCCCGGGACAGACAAGACCTACGAGCAGTACTTC
CDR3: CASSPGTDKTYEQYF

D: -
J: TRBJ2-1
V: TRBV11-2
size: once
DNA: TGTGCCAGCAGCTCCGAGGGGGATGAGCAGTTCTTC
CDR3: CASSSEGDEQFF

D: -
J: TRBJ2-7
V: TRBV4-1
size: -
DNA: TGCGCCAGCAGCCAAGTCGGGGCCGGGTACGAGCAGTACTTC
CDR3: CASSQVGAGYEQYF

D: TRBD1
J: TRBJ2-7
V: TRBV6-5
size: -
DNA: TGTGCCAGCAGTCGACCGGGACAGGGGACGTCCGAGCAGTACTTC
CDR3: CASSRPGQGTSEQYF

D: -
J: TRBJ2-4
V: TRBV10-3
size: -
DNA: TGTGCCATCAGGGGGGATGGGGCGCAGAAAAACATTCAGTACTTC
CDR3: CAIRGDGAQKNIQYF

D: -
J: TRBJ2-3
V: TRBV6-5
size: -
DNA: TGTGCCAGCAGTTACATCTTGGGGGTTCACACAGATACGCAGTATTTT
CDR3: CASSYILGVHTDTQYF

D: -
J: TRBJ2-7
V: TRBV7-2
size: -
DNA: TGTGCCAGCAGCTTTTGGGCGGGGGCTGACTACGAGCAGTACTTC
CDR3: CASSFWAGADYEQYF

D: -
J: TRBJ1-5
V: TRBV5-6
size: -
DNA: TGTGCCAGCAGAACCAGAAATAGCAATCAGCCCCAGCATTTT
CDR3: CASRTRNSNQPQHF

D: -
J: TRBJ2-1
V: TRBV5-5
size: -
DNA: TGTGCCAGCAGCTCCGCAGGGGTGAGGTCCTACAATGAGCAGTTCTTC
CDR3: CASSSAGVRSYNEQFF

D: -
J: TRBJ2-1
V: TRBV7-9
size: once
DNA: TGTGCCAGCAGCCCCAGGACAGCCGATGAGCAGTTCTTC
CDR3: CASSPRTADEQFF

D: TRBD2
J: TRBJ2-1
V: TRBV6-6
size: few
DNA: TGTGCCAGCAGTCGTACTAGCGGGGGGGGGAATGAGCAGTTCTTC
CDR3: CASSRTSGGGNEQFF

D: TRBD1
J: TRBJ2-2
V: TRBV5-1
size: few
DNA: TGCGCCAGCAGCGGCACACAGGGGGCGAACACCGGGGAGCTGTTTTTT
CDR3: CASSGTQGANTGELFF

D: -
J: TRBJ2-5
V: TRBV12-3/TRBV12-4
size: -
DNA: TGTGCCAGCAGTTTTAGTCCCAGGGAGACCCAGTACTTC
CDR3: CASSFSPRETQYF

D: TRBD1
J: TRBJ1-6
V: TRBV20-1
size: -
DNA: TGCAGTGCTAGTGCGGGGGGACAGGGCAATTCACCCCTCCACTTT
CDR3: CSASAGGQGNSPLHF

D: TRBD1
J: TRBJ2-7
V: TRBV15
size: many
DNA: TGTGCCACCAGCAGAGGCGCCGGGACAGACTACGAGCAGTACTTC
CDR3: CATSRGAGTDYEQYF

D: -
J: TRBJ2-1
V: TRBV11-2
size: -
DNA: TGTGCCAGCGGATTCCGATCCGGTGAGCAGTTCTTC
CDR3: CASGFRSGEQFF

D: TRBD1
J: TRBJ1-2
V: TRBV6-5
size: -
DNA: TGTGCCAGCAGTGATCAAGGGACAGGGGACGGCTACACCTTC
CDR3: CASSDQGTGDGYTF

D: -
J: TRBJ2-7
V: TRBV20-1
size: -
DNA: TGCAGTGCTAGAGAGGGGATGACTACGCGCTCCTACGAGCAGTACTTC
CDR3: CSAREGMTTRSYEQYF

D: -
J: TRBJ2-3
V: TRBV11-2
size: few
DNA: TGTGCCAGCAGCACCGAGGGGCACACGCAGTATTTT
CDR3: CASSTEGHTQYF

D: TRBD2
J: TRBJ2-1
V: TRBV27
size: -
DNA: TGTGCCAGCAGTTTCGGCCAGGGGACTAGCGATGAGCAGTTCTTC
CDR3: CASSFGQGTSDEQFF

D: TRBD1
J: TRBJ1-6
V: TRBV20-1
size: -
DNA: TGCAGTGCTAGGCAAGCAGGGGGCACAGGTTCACCCCTCCACTTT
CDR3: CSARQAGGTGSPLHF

D: TRBD2
J: TRBJ2-7
V: TRBV4-1
size: -
DNA: TGCGCCAGCAGCCAGTTGGGACTAGCGAGGAACGAGCAGTACTTC
CDR3: CASSQLGLARNEQYF

D: -
J: TRBJ1-1
V: TRBV6-6
size: -
DNA: TGTGCCAGCAGTGCGGGACGGACGAACACTGAAGCTTTCTTT
CDR3: CASSAGRTNTEAFF